The 20 T cell receptor beta chains in this list originate from one sample, sequenced in a study of T cell responses to AZD1222 COVID-19 vaccine. Method: immunoSEQ multiplex PCR; TCRdb's copy keeps in-frame clones and lacks some. The sample includes roughly 130,000 clones, 70% to 90% of them seen just once. The sample in question was peripheral blood, obtained on day 0 of AZD1222 vaccination. These receptors originate from an adult in good health.

This chain connects TRBV6-5 to TRBJ2-5, with D maybe TRBD1 (5 bases). Germline V gene lookup returns CDR1 MNHEY and CDR2 SVGAGI. Between the trimmed V and J ends, which lost 10 bases and 0 bases, there was a span of 9 bases. This CDR3 has 12 amino acids. In DNA form, the CDR3 reads TGTGCCATACGACAGTACCAAGAGACCCAGTACTTC. Protein: CAIRQYQETQYF.

The V and J genes are TRBV5-6 and TRBJ2-1; 9 bases align to TRBD1. The CDR3 totals 15 residues. The V gene end was trimmed by 2 bases and the J gene end by 6 bases; junction bases not matched to a gene: 6. The germline V gene encodes CDR1 SGHDT and CDR2 YYEEEE. CDR3 amino acids: CASSFRDRVFNEQFF. The CDR3 coding sequence is TGTGCCAGCAGCTTCCGGGACAGGGTATTCAATGAGCAGTTCTTC.

In this sample, this clone turned up a few times. The rearrangement uses TRBV7-2 and TRBJ1-5, with D possibly matching TRBD1 (5 bases). The germline V gene encodes CDR1 SGHTA and CDR2 FQGNSA. The V end lost 4 bases, the J end lost 0 bases, and 13 bases lay between the germline ends. The CDR3 runs to 16 residues. CDR3 region: CASSSYGGTSNQPQHF. CDR3 in DNA: TGTGCCAGCAGCTCCTATGGCGGGACTAGCAATCAGCCCCAGCATTTT.

The chain uses TRBV5-6 and TRBJ2-7, with D uncertain. Germline values: CDR1 SGHDT, CDR2 YYEEEE. The CDR3 has 13 amino acids. V lost 0 bases to trimming and J lost 3 bases, with 7 bases between them. CDR3 loop: CASSLVAVYEQYF. CDR3 in DNA: TGTGCCAGCAGCTTGGTGGCAGTCTACGAGCAGTACTTC.

The V gene is TRBV28, the J gene TRBJ1-1, with D possibly TRBD1 on 5 matching bases. Germline V gives CDR1 MDHEN, CDR2 SYDVKM. The CDR3 is 14 residues long. The ends were cut back, 3 bases at V and 1 base at J, with 9 bases in the middle. CDR3 residues: CASSFGGPNTEAFF. As DNA, the CDR3 is TGTGCCAGCAGTTTCGGGGGTCCGAACACTGAAGCTTTCTTT.

This sequence joins TRBV29-1 and TRBJ1-1; no definite D call. Germline V gives CDR1 SQVTM, CDR2 ANQGSEA. This CDR3 contains 11 residues. V lost 3 bases, J lost 10 bases, and 12 bases lay in between. The CDR3, as DNA: TGCAGCGTTGAGACAAGGAAGGGAGCTTTCTTT. It specifies CSVETRKGAFF.

V and J are TRBV19 and TRBJ1-1; D ambiguous. The CDR3 sequence is 13 residues long. With 6 bases removed from V and 3 bases from J, the gap between germline ends came to 11 bases. CDR1 and CDR2 from the germline V gene are LNHDA and SQIVND (reference sequence). CDR3: CASRRLGYTEAFF. Here the CDR3 DNA reads TGTGCCAGTAGACGCTTGGGCTACACTGAAGCTTTCTTT.

The chain recombines TRBV7-6 with TRBJ2-1, with 7 bases aligning to TRBD2. V trimming: 4 bases; J trimming: 7 bases; junction bases outside the gene matches: 7. The CDR3 runs to 14 residues. From germline, CDR1 is SGHVS and CDR2 FNYEAQ. For the CDR3, the DNA is TGTGCCAGCAGCTCAGAGCGGGGTCCGAATGAGCAGTTCTTC. Protein: CASSSERGPNEQFF.

The V gene is TRBV5-1, the J gene TRBJ1-3, with 7 bases that match TRBD1. Trimming at V came to 4 bases and at J to 6 bases, leaving 4 bases not matched to a gene. Germline V gene data show CDR1 as SGHRS and CDR2 as YFSETQ. The length of the CDR3 is 13 residues. CDR3 in DNA: TGCGCCAGCAGCCAGGGACAGCAAAACACCATATATTTT. This encodes CASSQGQQNTIYF.

This chain connects TRBV5-5 to TRBJ2-1; 13 bases are shared with TRBD2. This CDR3 has 16 residues. CDR1 and CDR2 (germline): SGHKS, YYEKEE (reference sequence). Germline trimming cut 0 bases from V and 8 bases from J; bases unmatched to any gene: 5. The CDR3 reads CASSLGTSGSYDEQFF. In DNA, the CDR3 is TGTGCCAGCAGCTTGGGGACTAGCGGGAGTTACGATGAGCAGTTCTTC.

The chain links TRBV1 to TRBJ1-2. TRBV1 is flagged as a pseudogene. The CDR3 totals 17 residues. Here the CDR3 reads CTSSQAPPGGLNYGYTF. The CDR3 nucleotides read TGCACCAGCAGCCAGGCCCCACCGGGGGGTTTGAACTATGGCTACACCTTC.

The chain has TRBV15 and TRBJ2-7, with TRBD1 as a possible D gene (5 bases). V was trimmed by 4 bases and J by 3 bases, leaving 16 bases between them. This CDR3 is 15 amino acids long. Germline assignment: CDR1 LNHNV and CDR2 YYDKDF (reference sequence). CDR3 sequence (DNA): TGTGCCACCAGCATGCTGCGGCAGGGTCTCTACGAGCAGTACTTC. This sequence encodes CATSMLRQGLYEQYF.

V is TRBV25-1 and J is TRBJ1-2; the D gene is possibly TRBD1 (6 bases). The length of the CDR3 is 15 residues. Germline CDR1 MGHDK, CDR2 SYGVNS. Trimming left V 1 base short and J 2 bases short, with 11 bases between. For the CDR3, the DNA is TGTGCCAGCAGTGAATCCAGGGGTCCGAACTATGGCTACACCTTC. Translated, it gives CASSESRGPNYGYTF.

The chain couples TRBV6-5 to TRBJ1-4, with 9 bases aligning to TRBD1. Germline V gives CDR1 MNHEY, CDR2 SVGAGI. After removal of 6 bases from V and 7 bases from J, the junction contained 3 bases not matched to a gene. CDR3 length equals 13 residues. The CDR3 is CASRTGGTEKLFF. CDR3 nucleotides: TGTGCCAGCAGGACAGGGGGTACTGAAAAACTGTTTTTT.

CDR3 in DNA: TGTGCCAGCCTGCTAGCGGGAATGCCAGATACGCAGTATTTT. Translating gives CASLLAGMPDTQYF. This chain joins TRBV5-6 and TRBJ2-3; TRBD2 matches 9 bases. The CDR3 runs 14 residues. With V trimmed by 7 bases and J by 4 bases, 7 bases remained unmatched. CDR1 is SGHDT and CDR2 is YYEEEE in the germline V gene.

This clone was picked up a small number of times. This sequence joins TRBV27 and TRBJ2-7; 14 bases agree with TRBD2. V dropped 1 base and J dropped 11; count of bases not matched to a gene: 7. The CDR3 sequence is 15 residues long. In germline, CDR1 is MNHEY, CDR2 SMNVEV (reference sequence). The CDR3 loop is CASSLFGTSGGGEYF. Here the CDR3 DNA reads TGTGCCAGCAGTTTATTTGGGACTAGCGGGGGCGGGGAGTACTTC.

In its sample, this clone was seen a few times. This chain uses TRBV6-5 with TRBJ2-1; 10 nucleotides line up with TRBD2. V gave up 6 bases and J gave up 6 bases; unmatched junction bases: 8. Per germline, CDR1 MNHEY and CDR2 SVGAGI. This CDR3 region has 15 residues. The CDR3 nucleotides read TGTGCCAGCAGGCCTATGGTAGCGGGAGGCAATGAGCAGTTCTTC. It codes for CASRPMVAGGNEQFF.

The CDR3 sequence: CASSSTSEAYNEQFF. As DNA, the CDR3 is TGCGCCAGCAGCTCAACTAGCGAAGCCTACAATGAGCAGTTCTTC. The rearrangement uses TRBV5-1 and TRBJ2-1; 7 positions match TRBD2. Germline loops: CDR1 SGHRS, CDR2 YFSETQ. V lost 3 bases to trimming and J lost 2 bases; unmatched junction nucleotides: 5. The CDR3 is 15 residues long. The entire variable domain, with the rest obtained from reference TRBV5-1 and TRBJ2-1, is as follows: KAGVTQTPRYLIKTRGQQVTLSCSPISGHRSVSWYQQTPGQGLQFLFEYFSETQRNKGNFPGRFSGRQFSNSRSEMNVSTLELGDSALYLCASSSTSEAYNEQFFGPGTRLTVL.

The V and J genes are TRBV24-1 and TRBJ2-1; TRBD2 is a possible D gene (6 bases). Germline V gives CDR1 KGHDR, CDR2 SFDVKD. CDR3 length: 18 amino acids. Trimming left V 5 bases short and J 2 bases short, with 21 bases between. The CDR3 DNA is TGTGCCACCAGTGGCTCAGGGCCCGGCGGGGCCACCTACAATGAGCAGTTCTTC. It specifies CATSGSGPGGATYNEQFF.

The chain recombines TRBV5-6 with TRBJ1-5, with a tentative D call TRBD1 (6 bases). Germline V gene sequence: CDR1 SGHDT, CDR2 YYEEEE. The CDR3 has 13 residues. V lost 5 bases to trimming and J lost 5 bases, with 11 bases between them. The CDR3 loop reads CASSPKGDQPQHF. The CDR3 nucleotides read TGTGCCAGCAGTCCGAAGGGGGATCAGCCCCAGCATTTT. Supplemented by reference TRBV5-6 and TRBJ1-5, the full variable domain reads DAGVTQSPTHLIKTRGQQVTLRCSPKSGHDTVSWYQQALGQGPQFIFQYYEEEERQRGNFPDRFSGHQFPNYSSELNVNALLLGDSALYLCASSPKGDQPQHFGDGTRLSIL.